This TCR beta chain was identified during a study of blood T cell repertoires in COVID-19. Profiled with immunoSEQ multiplex PCR; TCRdb holds only in-frame clones, not every one. This table holds about 130,000 clones, 70% to 85% found once. Trimming cost V 6 bases and J 9 bases, with 15 bases left between them. Germline CDR1 KGHSH, CDR2 LQKENI. The CDR3 spans 13 residues. Specimen: peripheral blood. The clonotype comes from a woman in her fifties or sixties with acute or convalescent COVID-19. The J gene is TRBJ2-1, the V gene TRBV18; D unclear. The chain's CDR3 is CASSQTGASEQFF. The CDR3 DNA is TGTGCCAGCTCCCAAACTGGAGCTAGTGAGCAGTTCTTC.